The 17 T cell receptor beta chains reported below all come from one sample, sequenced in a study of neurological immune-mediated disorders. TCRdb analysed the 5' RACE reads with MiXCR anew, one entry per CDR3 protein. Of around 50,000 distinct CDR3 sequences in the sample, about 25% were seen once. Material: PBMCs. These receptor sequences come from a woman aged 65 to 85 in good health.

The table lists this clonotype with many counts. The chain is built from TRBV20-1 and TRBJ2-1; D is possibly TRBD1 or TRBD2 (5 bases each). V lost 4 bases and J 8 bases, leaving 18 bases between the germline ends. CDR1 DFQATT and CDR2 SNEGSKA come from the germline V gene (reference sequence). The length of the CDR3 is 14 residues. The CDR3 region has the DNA TGCAGTGCTAATACCGGGGCTCCTGGGGATGAGCAGTTCTTC. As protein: CSANTGAPGDEQFF.

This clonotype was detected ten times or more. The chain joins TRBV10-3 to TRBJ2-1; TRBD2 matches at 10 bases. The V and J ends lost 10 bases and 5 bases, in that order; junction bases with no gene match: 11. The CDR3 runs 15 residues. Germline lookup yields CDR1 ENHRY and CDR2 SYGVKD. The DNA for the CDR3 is TGTGCCACTGGGGCCATAGCGGGAGGCGACAATGAGCAGTTCTTC. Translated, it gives CATGAIAGGDNEQFF.

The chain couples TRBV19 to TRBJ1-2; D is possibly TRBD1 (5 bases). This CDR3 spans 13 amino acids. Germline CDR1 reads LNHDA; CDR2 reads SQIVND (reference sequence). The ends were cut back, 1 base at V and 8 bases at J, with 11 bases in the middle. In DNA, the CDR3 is TGTGCCAGTAGTATAGGGACAACCAGAGGCTACACCTTC. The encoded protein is CASSIGTTRGYTF.

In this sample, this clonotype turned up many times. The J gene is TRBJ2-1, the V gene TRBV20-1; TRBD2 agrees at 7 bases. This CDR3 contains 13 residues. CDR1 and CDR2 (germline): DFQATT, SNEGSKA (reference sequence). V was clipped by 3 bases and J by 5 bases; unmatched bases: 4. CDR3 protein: CSASSLADNEQFF. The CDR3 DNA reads TGCAGTGCTAGCTCTCTAGCGGACAATGAGCAGTTCTTC.

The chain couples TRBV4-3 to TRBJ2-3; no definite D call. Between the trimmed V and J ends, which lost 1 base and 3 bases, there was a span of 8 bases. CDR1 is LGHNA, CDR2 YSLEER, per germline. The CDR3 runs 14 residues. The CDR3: CASSQVGRTDTQYF. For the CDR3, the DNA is TGCGCCAGCAGCCAAGTTGGCAGAACAGATACGCAGTATTTT.

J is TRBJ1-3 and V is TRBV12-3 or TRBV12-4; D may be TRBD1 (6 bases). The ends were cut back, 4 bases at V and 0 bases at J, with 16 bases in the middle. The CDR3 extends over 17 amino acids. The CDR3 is CASSSLWGASSGNTIYF. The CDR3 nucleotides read TGTGCCAGCAGTTCCCTATGGGGGGCTTCCTCTGGAAACACCATATATTTT.

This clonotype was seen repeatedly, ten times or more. The CDR3 loop is CASSSSGAGNNEQFF. For the CDR3, the DNA is TGTGCCAGCAGTTCTTCTGGGGCAGGAAACAATGAGCAGTTCTTC. The chain has TRBV6-2 or TRBV6-3 and TRBJ2-1; possibly TRBD1 for D (5 bases). The CDR3 is made up of 15 amino acids. V dropped 4 bases and J dropped 5 bases, with 15 bases sitting between them. The germline gives CDR1 MNHEY, CDR2 SVGEGT.

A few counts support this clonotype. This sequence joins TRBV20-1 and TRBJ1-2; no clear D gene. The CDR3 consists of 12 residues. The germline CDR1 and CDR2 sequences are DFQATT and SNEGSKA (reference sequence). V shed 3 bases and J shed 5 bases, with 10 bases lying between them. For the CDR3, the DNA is TGCAGTGCTAGGGGGTCATCGTATGGCTACACCTTC. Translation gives CSARGSSYGYTF.

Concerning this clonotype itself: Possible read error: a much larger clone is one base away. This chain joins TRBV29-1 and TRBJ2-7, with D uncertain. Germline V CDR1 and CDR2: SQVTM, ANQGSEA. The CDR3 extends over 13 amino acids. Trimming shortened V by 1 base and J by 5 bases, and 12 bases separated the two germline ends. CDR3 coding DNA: TGCAGCGTTGAAGTGGGAAGTATGCACGAGCAGTACTTC. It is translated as CSVEVGSMHEQYF.

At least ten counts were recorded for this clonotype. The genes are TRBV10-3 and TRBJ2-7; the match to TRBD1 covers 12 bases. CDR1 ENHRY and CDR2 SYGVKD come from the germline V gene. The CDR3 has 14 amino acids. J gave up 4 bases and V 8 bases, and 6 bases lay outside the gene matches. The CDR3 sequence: CAIGTGGAWYEQYF. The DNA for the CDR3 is TGTGCCATCGGGACAGGGGGCGCATGGTACGAGCAGTACTTC.

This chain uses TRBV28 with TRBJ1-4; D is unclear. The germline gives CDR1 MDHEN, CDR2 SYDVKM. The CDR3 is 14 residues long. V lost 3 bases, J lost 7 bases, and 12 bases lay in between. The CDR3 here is CASSFPSRPEKLFF. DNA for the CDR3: TGTGCCAGCAGTTTCCCATCCCGTCCTGAAAAACTGTTTTTT.

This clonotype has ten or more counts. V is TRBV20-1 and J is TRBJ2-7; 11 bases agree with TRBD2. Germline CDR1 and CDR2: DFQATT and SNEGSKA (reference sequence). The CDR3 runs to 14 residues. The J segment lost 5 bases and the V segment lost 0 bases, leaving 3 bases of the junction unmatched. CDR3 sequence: CSARDSGRVDEQYF. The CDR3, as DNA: TGCAGTGCTAGAGATAGCGGGAGGGTCGACGAGCAGTACTTC.

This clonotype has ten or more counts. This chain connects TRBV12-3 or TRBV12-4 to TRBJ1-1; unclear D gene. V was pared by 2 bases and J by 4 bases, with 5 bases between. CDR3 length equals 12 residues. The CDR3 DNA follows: TGTGCCAGCAGTTTAACCGGCACTGAAGCTTTCTTT. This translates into CASSLTGTEAFF.

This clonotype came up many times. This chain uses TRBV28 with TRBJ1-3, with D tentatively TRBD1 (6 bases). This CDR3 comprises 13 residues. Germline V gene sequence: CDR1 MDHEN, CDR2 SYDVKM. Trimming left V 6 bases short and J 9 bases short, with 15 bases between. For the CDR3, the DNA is TGTGCCAGCAGGGAAGGGGGACTTGGCACCATATATTTT. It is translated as CASREGGLGTIYF.

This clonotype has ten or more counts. The CDR3 protein is CASSQNINRVYEQYF. CDR3 sequence (DNA): TGTGCCAGCAGCCAAAATATCAACAGGGTCTACGAGCAGTACTTC. This chain links TRBV5-5 with TRBJ2-7; maybe TRBD1 (6 bases). Germline values: CDR1 SGHKS, CDR2 YYEKEE (reference sequence). The CDR3 totals 15 residues. The germline V and J ends were trimmed by 4 bases and 3 bases, with 17 bases remaining between them.

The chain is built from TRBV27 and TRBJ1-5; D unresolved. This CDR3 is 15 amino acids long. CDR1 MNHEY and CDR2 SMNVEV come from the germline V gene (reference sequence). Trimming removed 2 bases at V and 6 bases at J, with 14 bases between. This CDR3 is CASSLDAGPTQPQHF. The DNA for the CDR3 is TGTGCCAGCAGTTTAGATGCAGGCCCAACTCAGCCCCAGCATTTT.

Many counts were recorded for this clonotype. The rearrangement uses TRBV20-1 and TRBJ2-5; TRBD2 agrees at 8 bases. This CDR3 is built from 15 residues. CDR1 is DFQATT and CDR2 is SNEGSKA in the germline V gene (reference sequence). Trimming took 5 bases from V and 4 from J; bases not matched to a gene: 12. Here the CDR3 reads CSAPPGTGGAETQYF. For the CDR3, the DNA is TGCAGTGCTCCTCCCGGGACGGGAGGGGCAGAGACCCAGTACTTC.